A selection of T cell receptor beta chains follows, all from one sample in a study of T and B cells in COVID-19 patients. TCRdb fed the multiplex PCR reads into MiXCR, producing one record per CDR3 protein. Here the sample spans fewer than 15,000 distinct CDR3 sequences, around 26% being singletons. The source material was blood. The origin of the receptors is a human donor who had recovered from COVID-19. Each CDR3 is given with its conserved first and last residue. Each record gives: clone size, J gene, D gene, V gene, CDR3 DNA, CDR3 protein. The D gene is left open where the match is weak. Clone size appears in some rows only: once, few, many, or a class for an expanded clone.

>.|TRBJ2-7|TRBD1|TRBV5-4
TGTGCCAGCAGCCAAGGACAGGGGGCCTACGAGCAGTACTTC
CASSQGQGAYEQYF
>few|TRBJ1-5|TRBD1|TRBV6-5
TGTGCCAGCAGTCTGGGGACAGGGAATCAGCCCCAGCATTTT
CASSLGTGNQPQHF
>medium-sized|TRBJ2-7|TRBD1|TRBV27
TGTGCCAGCAGTTTGGACAGGGGGAACGAGCAGTACTTC
CASSLDRGNEQYF
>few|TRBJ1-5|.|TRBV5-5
TGTGCCAGCAGCTCGGCAGGGGGCAATCAGCCCCAGCATTTT
CASSSAGGNQPQHF
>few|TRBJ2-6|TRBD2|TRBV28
TGTGCCAGCAGTTTAGGGGGGGTCTTTTCTAGCTCTGGGGCCAACGTCCTGACTTTC
CASSLGGVFSSSGANVLTF
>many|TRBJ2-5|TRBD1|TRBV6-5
TGTGCCAGCAGAGGGGACAGGGGGCGCGGAGAGACCCAGTACTTC
CASRGDRGRGETQYF
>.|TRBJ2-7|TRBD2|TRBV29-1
TGCAGCGTTGGGACTAGCGGCTACGAGCAGTACTTC
CSVGTSGYEQYF
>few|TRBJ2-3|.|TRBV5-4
TGTGCCAGCAGCGCAATGACGGTGTTCACAGATACGCAGTATTTT
CASSAMTVFTDTQYF
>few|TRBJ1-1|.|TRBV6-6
TGTGCCAGCAGTTACACTGAAGCTTTCTTT
CASSYTEAFF
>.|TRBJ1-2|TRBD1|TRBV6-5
TGTGCCAGCCGAGGGAGGGGGCCTGGCTACACCTTC
CASRGRGPGYTF
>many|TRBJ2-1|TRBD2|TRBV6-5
TGTGCCAGCAGTTACCACACTAGCGAAACGGTCTACAATGAGCAGTTCTTC
CASSYHTSETVYNEQFF
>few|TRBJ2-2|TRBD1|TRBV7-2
TGTGCCAGCAGCCCCTTACGGGACAGACACACCGGGGAGCTGTTTTTT
CASSPLRDRHTGELFF
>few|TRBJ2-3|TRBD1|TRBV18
TGTGCCAGCTCACCAATCACGAACAACAGGGGGCTATATACGCAGTATTTT
CASSPITNNRGLYTQYF
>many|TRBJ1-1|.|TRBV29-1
TGCAGCGTTGAAAATTTTAACGGAATGAACACTGAAGCTTTCTTT
CSVENFNGMNTEAFF
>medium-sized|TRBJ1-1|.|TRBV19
TGTGCCAGTAGCTCCCGGACGGACACTGAAGCTTTCTTT
CASSSRTDTEAFF
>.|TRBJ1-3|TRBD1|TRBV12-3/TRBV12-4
TGTGCCAGCACCCACCGAGGGGGCGGAAACACCATATATTTT
CASTHRGGGNTIYF
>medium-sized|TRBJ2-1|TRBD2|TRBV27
TGTGCCAGCACCTTTAGCGGGAGTTACAATGAGCAGTTCTTC
CASTFSGSYNEQFF
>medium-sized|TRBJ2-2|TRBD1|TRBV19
TGTGCCAGTAGTCCCGGGACAGCCGCGAACACCGGGGAGCTGTTTTTT
CASSPGTAANTGELFF
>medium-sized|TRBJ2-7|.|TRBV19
TGTGCCAGTAGTATGGGACCGGGGGCGCAGTACGAGCAGTACTTC
CASSMGPGAQYEQYF
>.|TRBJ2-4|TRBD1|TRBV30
TGTGCCTGGAGCCCAGGACAGGGGGTAGGCAAAAACATTCAGTACTTC
CAWSPGQGVGKNIQYF
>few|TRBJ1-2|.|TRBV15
TGTGCCACCAGCAGAGATCCCGGGATTGGCTACACCTTC
CATSRDPGIGYTF
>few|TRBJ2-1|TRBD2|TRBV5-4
TGTGCCAGCAGCTCTCTAGCGGGGGACAATGAGCAGTTCTTC
CASSSLAGDNEQFF
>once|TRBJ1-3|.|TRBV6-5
TGTGCCAGCAGTTACCAGGGTCAGGCGGGAAACACCATATATTTT
CASSYQGQAGNTIYF
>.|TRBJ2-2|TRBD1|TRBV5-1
TGCGCCAGCAGTGCACAGGGGGACACCGGGGAGCTGTTTTTT
CASSAQGDTGELFF
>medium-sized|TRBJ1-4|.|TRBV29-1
TGCAGCGTTGTTGGCCAGCGTAATGAAAAACTGTTTTTT
CSVVGQRNEKLFF
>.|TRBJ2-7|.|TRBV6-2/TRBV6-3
TGTGCCAGCACCGAAGGGGACGAGCAGTACTTC
CASTEGDEQYF
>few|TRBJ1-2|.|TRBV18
TGTGCCAGCTCACCAGGAAATGGCTACACCTTC
CASSPGNGYTF
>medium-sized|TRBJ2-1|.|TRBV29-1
TGCAGCGTCGCCCCTACTAGCTTCCACAATGAGCAGTTCTTC
CSVAPTSFHNEQFF
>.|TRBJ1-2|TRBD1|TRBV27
TGTGCCAGCAGTCGCGGGACAGGGGTGAACTATGGCTACACCTTC
CASSRGTGVNYGYTF
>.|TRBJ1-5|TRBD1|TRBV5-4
TGTGCCAGCAGCTCGCAGGGGGCCGGTCAGCCCCAGCATTTT
CASSSQGAGQPQHF
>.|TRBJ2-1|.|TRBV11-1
TGTGCCAGCAGCTTACATCCGGGGGCTGAGCAGTTCTTC
CASSLHPGAEQFF
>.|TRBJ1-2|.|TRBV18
TGTGCCAGCTCACCTTCCCCGGCTGACTATGGCTACACCTTC
CASSPSPADYGYTF
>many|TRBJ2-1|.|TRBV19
TGTGCCAGTAGTATGGCCCGGACATACAATGAGCAGTTCTTC
CASSMARTYNEQFF
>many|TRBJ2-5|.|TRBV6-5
TGTGCCAGCAGCACCGACAGCCAAGAGACCCAGTACTTC
CASSTDSQETQYF
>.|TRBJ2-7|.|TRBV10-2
TGCGCCAGCAAAACAGGAAGCTCCTACGAGCAGTACTTC
CASKTGSSYEQYF
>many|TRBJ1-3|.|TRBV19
TGTGCCAGTAGTATGGATCGGGGGTGGAATCCTGGAAACACCATATATTTT
CASSMDRGWNPGNTIYF
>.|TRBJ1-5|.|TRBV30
TGTGCCTGGAGATCGGGAAGCAATCAGCCCCAGCATTTT
CAWRSGSNQPQHF
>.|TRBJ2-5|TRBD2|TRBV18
TGTGCCAGCTCCCCTGGGACTAGCGGGGGGATCGAGACCCAGTACTTC
CASSPGTSGGIETQYF
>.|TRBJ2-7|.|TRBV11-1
TGTGCCAGCAGCTACCCGGGTTTTTACGAGCAGTACTTC
CASSYPGFYEQYF
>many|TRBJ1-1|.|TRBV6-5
TGTGCCAGCAGCTCAGTGAACACTGAAGCTTTCTTT
CASSSVNTEAFF
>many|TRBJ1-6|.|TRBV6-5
TGTGCCAGCAGCTCGTATAATTCACCCCTCCACTTT
CASSSYNSPLHF
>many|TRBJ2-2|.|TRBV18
TGTGCCAGCTCACCGGACCCACCCCTCGGGTGGGCCGAGGAGCTGTTTTTT
CASSPDPPLGWAEELFF
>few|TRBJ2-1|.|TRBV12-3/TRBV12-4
TGTGCCAGCAGTTCCTCGGGGCTCTTTGGCAATGAGCAGTTCTTC
CASSSSGLFGNEQFF
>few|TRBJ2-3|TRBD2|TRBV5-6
TGTGCCAGCAGCGGGGGTAGGGAGGATAGCGGGGGTAGCACAGATACGCAGTATTTT
CASSGGREDSGGSTDTQYF
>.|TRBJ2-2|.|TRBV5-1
TGCGCCAGCAGCCCCCGAGGCGAGTTTGGGGAGCTGTTTTTT
CASSPRGEFGELFF
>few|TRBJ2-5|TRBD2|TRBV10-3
TGTGCCATCAGTGAGCCAGCCGGAATTAGCGGGGGGGAGACCCAGTACTTC
CAISEPAGISGGETQYF
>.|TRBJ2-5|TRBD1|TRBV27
TGTGCCAGCAGCAGGTCCGGGACAGGGGCTCGGAGGACCCAGTACTTC
CASSRSGTGARRTQYF
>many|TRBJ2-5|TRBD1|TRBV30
TGTGCCTGGAGTGACAGGGGCCTGGGTGAGACCCAGTACTTC
CAWSDRGLGETQYF
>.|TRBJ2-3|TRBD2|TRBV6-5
TGTGCCAGCAGCTGGACTAGCGGGATGTCGGCGTCAGATACGCAGTATTTT
CASSWTSGMSASDTQYF
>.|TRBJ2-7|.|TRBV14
TGTGCCAGCAGCCTCGACAGAAATCTCTACGAGCAGTACTTC
CASSLDRNLYEQYF
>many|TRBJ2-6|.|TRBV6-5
TGTGCCAGCAGTTACTCAGGGACTGGGGCCAACGTCCTGACTTTC
CASSYSGTGANVLTF